A single sample gave rise to the 25 T cell receptor beta chains below, sequenced in a study of cytomegalovirus exposure and HLA in healthy donors. PCR used 60 Vbeta primers and 13 Jbeta primers. The protocol was immunoSEQ multiplex PCR, while the TCRdb copy is restricted to in-frame clones and leaves out a portion. The data show 35,000 to 40,000 clones, with around 70% seen just once and over 5.5% held by the top ten. The sample comprised PBMCs. The receptors originated from a man younger than 40 in good health and CMV-seronegative.

This clone was recorded a few times. The CDR3 is CASSLTGNRYTF. The CDR3 DNA is TGCGCCAGCAGCTTGACAGGGAACCGCTACACCTTC. The rearrangement joins TRBV5-1 to TRBJ1-2; possible D gene TRBD1, 6 bases. Trimming took off 1 base at V and 9 bases at J, with 10 bases between the two ends. The germline CDR1 and CDR2 sequences are SGHRS and YFSETQ. The CDR3 is 12 residues long.

The chain has TRBV5-1 and TRBJ2-7; TRBD2 matches at 8 bases. The J segment lost 4 bases and the V segment lost 4 bases, leaving 4 bases of the junction unmatched. Germline V gene data show CDR1 as SGHRS and CDR2 as YFSETQ. The CDR3 is made up of 13 amino acids. The CDR3 region is CASSKTSDYEQYF. The CDR3 nucleotides are TGCGCCAGCAGCAAGACTAGCGATTACGAGCAGTACTTC.

The CDR3, as DNA: TGTGCCAGCAGCCCGAGGGCTAGCGGGGCCACCTACGAGCAGTACTTC. Its protein product is CASSPRASGATYEQYF. The chain carries TRBV13 and TRBJ2-5; 9 positions agree with TRBD2. The closer fit of TRBJ2-7 to the DNA end suggests the J call may be wrong. The CDR3 spans 16 residues. Germline values: CDR1 PRHDT, CDR2 FYEKMQ (reference sequence).

The chain carries TRBV5-1 and TRBJ1-1; weak D call: TRBD1 (6 bases). The CDR3 totals 15 residues. V shed 4 bases and J shed 3 bases, with 16 bases lying between them. Germline values: CDR1 SGHRS, CDR2 YFSETQ. CDR3 DNA sequence: TGCGCCAGCAGCCGCTCCAGGGGCTACGACACTGAAGCTTTCTTT. As protein: CASSRSRGYDTEAFF.

The chain employs TRBV11-2 and TRBJ2-1, with 7 bases lining up with TRBD2. The CDR3 spans 15 residues. J was trimmed by 0 bases and V by 5 bases; bases with no gene match: 4. The germline V gene encodes CDR1 SGHAT and CDR2 FQNNGV. The CDR3 DNA sequence: TGTGCCAGCAGCAGGACTAGTAGCTCCTACAATGAGCAGTTCTTC. Its translation: CASSRTSSSYNEQFF.

The CDR3 sequence is CASSLGRETQYF. The CDR3 DNA sequence: TGTGCCAGCAGCTTAGGGAGGGAGACCCAGTACTTC. This chain connects TRBV7-2 to TRBJ2-5; weak D call: TRBD2 (5 bases). CDR1 and CDR2 from the germline V gene are SGHTA and FQGNSA. Trimming pared 1 base from V and 5 bases from J, leaving 5 bases between. This CDR3 has 12 residues.

The chain carries TRBV7-6 and TRBJ2-7, with a possible D match to TRBD2 (6 bases). The CDR3 runs 14 residues. Trimming pared 6 bases from V and 3 bases from J, leaving 15 bases between. Germline CDR1 and CDR2: SGHVS and FNYEAQ. The CDR3 region is CASSSGTGYYEQYF. CDR3 DNA sequence: TGTGCCAGCAGTTCGGGGACTGGTTACTACGAGCAGTACTTC.

The rearrangement joins TRBV29-1 to TRBJ2-1, with a possible D match to TRBD2 (5 bases). Germline CDR1 is SQVTM and CDR2 is ANQGSEA. V dropped 0 bases and J dropped 9 bases, with 18 bases sitting between them. CDR3 length: 15 amino acids. The CDR3 protein is CSVEEAVARSGEQFF. As DNA, the CDR3 is TGCAGCGTTGAAGAGGCGGTAGCGAGGTCGGGTGAGCAGTTCTTC.

J is TRBJ2-1 and V is TRBV19; 10 bases line up with TRBD2. V shed 1 base and J 4 bases; nucleotides not matched to a gene: 4. CDR1 and CDR2 (germline): LNHDA, SQIVND (reference sequence). The CDR3 extends over 16 amino acids. For the CDR3, the DNA is TGTGCCAGTAGTATAGGTAGCGGGGGGATATACAATGAGCAGTTCTTC. It translates to CASSIGSGGIYNEQFF.

The CDR3 DNA is TGTGCCAGTAGTACCGGGACAGAGAATTCACCCCTCCACTTT. It codes for CASSTGTENSPLHF. This chain links TRBV19 with TRBJ1-6, with 7 bases that match TRBD1. The CDR3 totals 14 residues. The V segment lost 4 bases and the J segment 7 bases; nucleotides outside the gene matches: 4. Germline-derived CDR1 and CDR2 are LNHDA and SQIVND (reference sequence).

This chain uses TRBV6-5 with TRBJ1-2; possible D gene TRBD1, 5 bases. The germline V gene has CDR1 MNHEY and CDR2 SVGAGI. The V end was cut by 0 bases, the J end by 6 bases, with 17 bases between. CDR3 length: 16 amino acids. Here the CDR3 DNA reads TGTGCCAGCAGTTACTCCCCAGTAGGAGGGGTTGATGGCTACACCTTC. Translated: CASSYSPVGGVDGYTF.

The chain links TRBV28 to TRBJ2-2; 12 bases align to TRBD2. CDR3 length equals 16 residues. Trimming took 3 bases from V and 5 from J; bases not matched to a gene: 4. Germline V CDR1 and CDR2: MDHEN, SYDVKM. CDR3 loop: CASSLRLAGATGELFF. The CDR3 nucleotides are TGTGCCAGCAGTTTGAGACTAGCGGGAGCAACCGGGGAGCTGTTTTTT.

The chain is built from TRBV29-1 and TRBJ1-2, with D hard to call. Germline CDR1 and CDR2: SQVTM and ANQGSEA. Deletions cut 6 bases from V and 4 bases from J, with 18 bases between. The CDR3 is 14 amino acids. The CDR3, as DNA: TGCAGCGTCCCTCGCGGAGCTGTGGCCTATGGCTACACCTTC. Amino acids: CSVPRGAVAYGYTF.

V is TRBV2 and J is TRBJ2-5; TRBD2 agrees at 10 bases. Germline-derived CDR1 and CDR2 are SNHLY and FYNNEI. This CDR3 contains 16 residues. V gave up 7 bases and J gave up 5 bases; unmatched junction bases: 13. The CDR3 is CASKAQRGGRVETQYF. CDR3 DNA sequence: TGTGCCAGCAAGGCCCAGCGGGGGGGCCGGGTGGAGACCCAGTACTTC. Based on the CDR3 plus reference TRBV2 and TRBJ2-5, the full variable domain is EPEVTQTPSHQVTQMGQEVILRCVPISNHLYFYWYRQILGQKVEFLVSFYNNEISEKSEIFDDQFSVERPDGSNFTLKIRSTKLEDSAMYFCASKAQRGGRVETQYFGPGTRLLVL.

Only one count was recorded for this clone. V is TRBV11-1 and J is TRBJ2-7; D perhaps matches TRBD1 (5 bases). The V gene's germline CDR1 is SGHAT and CDR2 FQDESV (reference sequence). Trimming took 1 base from V and 3 from J, leaving 16 bases between them. The CDR3 is made up of 16 amino acids. The CDR3 loop reads CASSLGATLTDYEQYF. The CDR3 nucleotides are TGTGCCAGCAGCTTAGGGGCGACCTTGACAGACTACGAGCAGTACTTC.

In regard to this clone: An end of the junction does not agree with germline; a read error may underlie this. The chain is built from TRBV6-5 and TRBJ1-2, with D uncertain. The germline V gene has CDR1 MNHEY and CDR2 SVGAGI. The CDR3 has 14 amino acids. The CDR3 loop is CASSYSIAGYGYPF. CDR3 in DNA: TGTGCCAGCAGTTACTCGATTGCGGGATATGGCTACCCCTTC.

This rearrangement joins TRBV25-1 to TRBJ2-2, with D possibly being TRBD1 (5 bases). Trimming left V 2 bases short and J 8 bases short, with 9 bases between. The germline gives CDR1 MGHDK, CDR2 SYGVNS. The CDR3 sequence is 13 residues long. For the CDR3, the DNA is TGTGCCAGCAGTGAACCTCACAGGGGGGAGCTGTTTTTT. It yields the protein CASSEPHRGELFF.

The V and J genes are TRBV6-7 and TRBJ2-5; the match to TRBD1 covers 9 bases. The J call is doubtful: the DNA matches TRBJ2-7 better. TRBV6-7 counts as an open reading frame of uncertain function. The CDR3 loop spans 15 amino acids. The chain's CDR3 is CASRPGQGCDYEQYF. CDR3 DNA sequence: TGTGCCAGCAGGCCTGGACAGGGGTGTGATTACGAGCAGTACTTC.

The J gene is TRBJ2-3, the V gene TRBV7-8; 11 nucleotides match TRBD1. There are 15 residues in the CDR3. V trimming: 3 bases; J trimming: 3 bases; junction bases outside the gene matches: 2. CDR1 is SGHVS and CDR2 is FQNEAQ in the germline V gene. CDR3 nucleotide sequence: TGTGCCAGCAGCTTTGGGACAGGGGGGACAGATACGCAGTATTTT. It specifies CASSFGTGGTDTQYF.

V is TRBV4-1 and J is TRBJ2-7; TRBD1 agrees at 12 bases. The V gene end was trimmed by 0 bases and the J gene end by 9 bases; junction bases not matched to a gene: 9. Germline CDR1 reads MGHRA; CDR2 reads YSYEKL. This CDR3 is 16 amino acids long. The CDR3 sequence is CASSQERSGTGGAQYF. The CDR3, as DNA: TGCGCCAGCAGCCAAGAGCGGTCCGGGACAGGGGGCGCGCAGTACTTC.

This chain links TRBV7-9 with TRBJ2-1; TRBD2 is a possible D gene (5 bases). The germline V gene has CDR1 SEHNR and CDR2 FQNEAQ (reference sequence). The V end was cut by 2 bases, the J end by 6 bases, with 14 bases between. There are 15 residues in the CDR3. In nucleotides, the CDR3 is TGTGCCAGCAGCTTACTGGCTAGCCTTGGCAATGAGCAGTTCTTC. Translation gives CASSLLASLGNEQFF.

This clone occurred a few times. This CDR3 reads CASSGSQGVYTEAFF. Here the CDR3 DNA reads TGTGCCAGCAGCGGTAGTCAGGGTGTCTACACTGAAGCTTTCTTT. V usage is TRBV7-9 and J usage is TRBJ1-1; a possible D gene is TRBD1 (5 bases). Germline values: CDR1 SEHNR, CDR2 FQNEAQ (reference sequence). This CDR3 region has 15 residues. V shed 5 bases and J shed 3 bases, with 16 bases lying between them.

The gene calls are TRBV20-1 and TRBJ1-1; D call uncertain. The germline CDR1 and CDR2 sequences are DFQATT and SNEGSKA (reference sequence). The V end was cut by 7 bases, the J end by 2 bases, with 8 bases between. This CDR3 has 11 amino acids. In nucleotides, the CDR3 is TGCAGTGGACAAGGCAACACTGAAGCTTTCTTT. This encodes CSGQGNTEAFF.

The V call is TRBV2, the J call TRBJ1-1; the D gene is possibly TRBD1 (5 bases). CDR1 is SNHLY, CDR2 FYNNEI, per germline. The CDR3 is made up of 14 amino acids. V gave up 1 base and J gave up 7 bases, with 13 bases separating them. CDR3 DNA sequence: TGTGCCAGCAGTGAAGAGCGTGGGGCCAGTGAAGCTTTCTTT. Translating gives CASSEERGASEAFF. Full variable domain (outside the CDR3, taken from reference TRBV2 and TRBJ1-1): EPEVTQTPSHQVTQMGQEVILRCVPISNHLYFYWYRQILGQKVEFLVSFYNNEISEKSEIFDDQFSVERPDGSNFTLKIRSTKLEDSAMYFCASSEERGASEAFFGQGTRLTVV.

The rearrangement uses TRBV9 and TRBJ2-4; 7 positions match TRBD2. The CDR3 is 14 residues long. CDR1 and CDR2 from the germline V gene are SGDLS and YYNGEE. The V gene end was trimmed by 2 bases and the J gene end by 7 bases; junction bases not matched to a gene: 6. The CDR3 spells CASSVIGEGNIQYF. CDR3 coding DNA: TGTGCCAGCAGCGTGATTGGGGAGGGGAACATTCAGTACTTC.